This is a list of T cell receptor beta chains from one sample in a study of neurological immune-mediated disorders. TCRdb re-derived calls from the 5' RACE reads in MiXCR, one entry per CDR3 protein. The sample lists more than 45,000 distinct CDR3 sequences, more than 9.5% occurring once. The sample comprised PBMCs. These TCRs come from a man in his sixties in good health. The CDR3 runs from the conserved cysteine through the conserved F or W.

V gene,CDR3 protein
TRBV10-3,CAISESLSQPQHF
TRBV27,CASSRAGRNQPQHF
TRBV7-2,CASSPDRVNSPLHF
TRBV12-3/TRBV12-4,CASSHRDVVYEQYF
TRBV7-2,CASSLGQGGYGYTF
TRBV10-1,CASTPGTASNTGELFF
TRBV7-2,CASSQGALNEKLFF
TRBV5-1,CASSLSPPSGGTSYTDTQYF
TRBV5-1,CASSLWGMDTEAFF
TRBV5-5,CASSLQDYEQYF
TRBV5-1,CASRGGQGASPLHF
TRBV29-1,CSVVSGSYSGTQYF
TRBV20-1,CSARDSEQETQYF
TRBV5-5,CASSPTGASGNTIYF
TRBV5-1,CASRYQENTEAFF
TRBV14,CASSQVQGHGKLFF
TRBV10-3,CAISDGGGGQETQYF
TRBV5-1,CASSDASGGLDEQFF
TRBV12-3/TRBV12-4,CASRRETDTQYF
TRBV5-1,CASSLASGSTEQYF
TRBV7-3,CASTPRGDHPYEQYF
TRBV5-5,CASSRGPDETEAFF
TRBV5-1,CASSSPGGAEAFF
TRBV2,CASSDQGADYGYTF
TRBV20-1,CSARVPTGGQMNTEAFF
TRBV7-2,CASSINYEAFF